The 14 T cell receptor beta chains presented below share a single source sample, sequenced in a study of blood T cell repertoires in COVID-19. Generated by immunoSEQ multiplex PCR, the TCRdb table keeps only in-frame clones and is missing some. This sample has some 100,000 clones, with approximately 86% found just once. Sequencing was done on a sample of peripheral blood. These receptors were taken from a man aged 50 to 59 with acute or convalescent COVID-19.

The J gene is TRBJ2-3, the V gene TRBV5-1; 13 bases map to TRBD2. The CDR3 loop spans 16 amino acids. V trimming: 0 bases; J trimming: 4 bases; junction bases outside the gene matches: 2. From germline, CDR1 is SGHRS and CDR2 YFSETQ. The CDR3 here is CASSLAGTSGADTQYF. DNA for the CDR3: TGCGCCAGCAGCTTGGCCGGGACTAGCGGGGCAGATACGCAGTATTTT.

V usage is TRBV7-2 and J usage is TRBJ2-7; no clear D gene. CDR1 is SGHTA and CDR2 is FQGNSA in the germline V gene. Trimming cost V 5 bases and J 5 bases, with 16 bases left between them. The CDR3 totals 14 residues. The CDR3 bases are TGTGCCAGCAGCCTAGAGCTCTCCTACCACGAGCAGTACTTC. Translating it yields CASSLELSYHEQYF.

The chain joins TRBV2 to TRBJ1-1; 10 nucleotides agree with TRBD1. This CDR3 is 15 amino acids long. Germline V gene lookup returns CDR1 SNHLY and CDR2 FYNNEI. J gave up 5 bases and V 7 bases, and 10 bases lay outside the gene matches. The CDR3 loop reads CASTGGGTGVTEAFF. The CDR3 DNA is TGTGCCAGCACCGGAGGAGGGACAGGGGTAACTGAAGCTTTCTTT.

The chain joins TRBV6-5 to TRBJ2-7; no firm D call. The germline V and J ends were trimmed by 6 bases and 3 bases, with 3 bases remaining between them. In germline, CDR1 is MNHEY, CDR2 SVGAGI. The CDR3 extends over 10 amino acids. The CDR3 region has the DNA TGTGCCAGCAGCCACTACGAGCAGTACTTC. Protein: CASSHYEQYF.

This chain connects TRBV7-9 to TRBJ2-5; D is unresolved. CDR1 is SEHNR and CDR2 is FQNEAQ in the germline V gene (reference sequence). V was pared by 5 bases and J by 5 bases, with 6 bases between. The CDR3 loop spans 11 amino acids. CDR3 coding DNA: TGTGCCAGCAGCCCAGCGGAGACCCAGTACTTC. Translation gives CASSPAETQYF.

The V gene is TRBV5-1, the J gene TRBJ2-1; D possibly corresponds to TRBD2 (6 bases). Germline V gene sequence: CDR1 SGHRS, CDR2 YFSETQ. CDR3 length equals 14 residues. The ends were cut back, 4 bases at V and 8 bases at J, with 16 bases in the middle. CDR3 nucleotide sequence: TGCGCCAGCAGCACCGCCGGGACTCTCTATGAGCAGTTCTTC. Translation gives CASSTAGTLYEQFF.

V gene TRBV10-2 combines with J gene TRBJ2-5; 7 positions agree with TRBD1. This CDR3 is built from 15 residues. CDR1 WSHSY and CDR2 SAAADI come from the germline V gene. With V trimmed by 2 bases and J by 0 bases, 3 bases remained unmatched. CDR3 DNA: TGCGCCAGCAGTGAGGGCAGGGGGTACCAAGAGACCCAGTACTTC. This sequence encodes CASSEGRGYQETQYF.

V and J are TRBV7-3 and TRBJ2-3, with TRBD2 matching over 14 bases. The CDR3 length is 15 residues. V gave up 6 bases and J gave up 5 bases; unmatched junction bases: 4. Germline values: CDR1 SGHTA, CDR2 FQGTGA. This chain's CDR3 is CASRLGLAGGDTQYF. The CDR3, as DNA: TGTGCCAGCAGACTCGGACTAGCGGGAGGAGATACGCAGTATTTT.

In regard to this clone: The sample contains more than one DNA sequence encoding this CDR3. CDR3 sequence (DNA): TGTGCCAGCAGCTTAGGGGGCTACGAGCAGTACTTC. Translation: CASSLGGYEQYF. The chain has TRBV5-4 and TRBJ2-7; maybe TRBD1 (6 bases). The germline V gene encodes CDR1 SGHNT and CDR2 YYREEE (reference sequence). V was clipped by 2 bases and J by 3 bases, with 6 bases between them. The CDR3 covers 12 residues.

The chain links TRBV6-5 to TRBJ1-4; no clear D. CDR1 MNHEY and CDR2 SVGAGI come from the germline V gene. The V end was cut by 7 bases, the J end by 5 bases, with 14 bases between. This CDR3 is 14 amino acids long. The CDR3 sequence is CASNLDGLNEKLFF. The CDR3, as DNA: TGTGCCAGCAATCTCGATGGACTGAATGAAAAACTGTTTTTT.

The chain is built from TRBV19 and TRBJ1-2, with a weak D call TRBD1 (6 bases). Trimming pared 6 bases from V and 3 bases from J, leaving 11 bases between. The germline V gene has CDR1 LNHDA and CDR2 SQIVND (reference sequence). The CDR3 has 13 residues. The CDR3 DNA reads TGTGCCAGTAGCCCCGGACAGCACTATGGCTACACCTTC. The encoded protein is CASSPGQHYGYTF.

This chain connects TRBV7-2 to TRBJ2-3; 12 nucleotides match TRBD2. Looked up from germline, CDR1 is SGHTA and CDR2 is FQGNSA. The J segment lost 4 bases and the V segment lost 5 bases, leaving 10 bases of the junction unmatched. This CDR3 is built from 17 residues. CDR3 region: CASSRPGTSGLADTQYF. The CDR3 DNA reads as TGTGCCAGCAGCCGCCCCGGGACTAGCGGGCTGGCAGATACGCAGTATTTT.

The genes are TRBV6-5 and TRBJ1-2; D not resolved. The CDR3 runs 14 residues. V was trimmed by 3 bases and J by 0 bases, leaving 8 bases between them. From germline, CDR1 is MNHEY and CDR2 SVGAGI. CDR3 region: CASSYYGPNYGYTF. As DNA, the CDR3 is TGTGCCAGCAGTTATTATGGCCCTAACTATGGCTACACCTTC.

The chain combines TRBV6-5 with TRBJ2-5; D possibly corresponds to TRBD2 (6 bases). The V end was cut by 8 bases, the J end by 5 bases, with 12 bases between. CDR1 and CDR2 from the germline V gene are MNHEY and SVGAGI. This CDR3 has 12 amino acids. The CDR3 region is CASQAGGETQYF. DNA of the CDR3: TGTGCCAGCCAGGCAGGAGGGGAGACCCAGTACTTC.